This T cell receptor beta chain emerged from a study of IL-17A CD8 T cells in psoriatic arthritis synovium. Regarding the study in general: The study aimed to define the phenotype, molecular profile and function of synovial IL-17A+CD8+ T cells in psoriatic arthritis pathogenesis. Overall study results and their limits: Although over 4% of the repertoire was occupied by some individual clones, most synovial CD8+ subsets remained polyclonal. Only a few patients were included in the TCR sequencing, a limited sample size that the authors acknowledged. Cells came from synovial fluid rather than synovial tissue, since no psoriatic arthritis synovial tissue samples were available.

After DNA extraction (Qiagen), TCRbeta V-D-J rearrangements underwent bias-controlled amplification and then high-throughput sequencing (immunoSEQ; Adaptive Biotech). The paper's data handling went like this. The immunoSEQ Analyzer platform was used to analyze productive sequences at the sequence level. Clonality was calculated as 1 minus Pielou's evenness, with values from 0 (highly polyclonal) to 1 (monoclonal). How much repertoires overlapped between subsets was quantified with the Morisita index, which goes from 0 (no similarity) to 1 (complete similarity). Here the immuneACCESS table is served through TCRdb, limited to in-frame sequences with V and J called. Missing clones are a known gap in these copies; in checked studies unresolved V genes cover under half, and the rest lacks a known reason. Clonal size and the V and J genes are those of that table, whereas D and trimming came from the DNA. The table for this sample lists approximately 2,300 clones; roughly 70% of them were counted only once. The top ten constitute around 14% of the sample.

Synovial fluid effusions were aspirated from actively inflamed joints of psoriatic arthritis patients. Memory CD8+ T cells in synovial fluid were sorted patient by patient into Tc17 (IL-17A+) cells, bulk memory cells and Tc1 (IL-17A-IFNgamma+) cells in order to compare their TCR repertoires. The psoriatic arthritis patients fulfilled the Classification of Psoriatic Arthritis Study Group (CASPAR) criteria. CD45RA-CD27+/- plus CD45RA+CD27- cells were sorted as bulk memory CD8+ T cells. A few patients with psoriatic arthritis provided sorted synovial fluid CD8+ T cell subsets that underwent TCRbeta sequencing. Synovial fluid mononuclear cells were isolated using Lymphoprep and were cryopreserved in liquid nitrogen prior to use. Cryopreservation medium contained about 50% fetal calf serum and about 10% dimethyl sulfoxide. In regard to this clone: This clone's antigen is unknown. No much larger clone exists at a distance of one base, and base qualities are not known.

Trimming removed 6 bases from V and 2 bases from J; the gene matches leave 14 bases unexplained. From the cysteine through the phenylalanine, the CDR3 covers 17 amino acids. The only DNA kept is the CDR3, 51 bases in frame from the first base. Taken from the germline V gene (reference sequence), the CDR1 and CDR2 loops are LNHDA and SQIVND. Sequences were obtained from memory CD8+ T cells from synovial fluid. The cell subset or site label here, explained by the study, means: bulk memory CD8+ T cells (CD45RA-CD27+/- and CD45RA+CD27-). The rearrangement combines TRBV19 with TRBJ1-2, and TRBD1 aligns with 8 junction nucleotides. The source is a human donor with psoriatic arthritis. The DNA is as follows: TGTGCCAGTAGCAAGCCATGGACGGACAGGGCAAACTATGGCTACACCTTC. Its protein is CASSKPWTDRANYGYTF.